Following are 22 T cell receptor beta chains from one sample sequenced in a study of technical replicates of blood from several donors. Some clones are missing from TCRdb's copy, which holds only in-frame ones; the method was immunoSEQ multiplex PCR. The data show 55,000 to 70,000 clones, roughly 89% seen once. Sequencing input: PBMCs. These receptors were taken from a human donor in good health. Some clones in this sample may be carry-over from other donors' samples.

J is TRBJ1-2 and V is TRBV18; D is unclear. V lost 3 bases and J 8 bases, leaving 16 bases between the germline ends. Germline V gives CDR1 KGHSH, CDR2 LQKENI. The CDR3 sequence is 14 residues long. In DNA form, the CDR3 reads TGTGCCAGCTCACCGACCGGAAACCCGGGGGGCTACACCTTC. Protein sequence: CASSPTGNPGGYTF. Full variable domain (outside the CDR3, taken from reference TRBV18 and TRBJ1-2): NAGVMQNPRHLVRRRGQEARLRCSPMKGHSHVYWYRQLPEEGLKFMVYLQKENIIDESGMPKERFSAEFPKEGPSILRIQQVVRGDSAAYFCASSPTGNPGGYTFGSGTRLTVV.

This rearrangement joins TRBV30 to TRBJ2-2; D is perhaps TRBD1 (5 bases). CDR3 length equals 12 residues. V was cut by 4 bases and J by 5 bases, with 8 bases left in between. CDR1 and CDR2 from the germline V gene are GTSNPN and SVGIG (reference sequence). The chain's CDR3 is CAWTGWTGELFF. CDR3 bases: TGTGCCTGGACAGGGTGGACCGGGGAGCTGTTTTTT.

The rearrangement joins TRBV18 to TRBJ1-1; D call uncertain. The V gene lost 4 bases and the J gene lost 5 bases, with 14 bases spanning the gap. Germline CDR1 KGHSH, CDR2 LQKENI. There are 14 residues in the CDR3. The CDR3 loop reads CASSLREVWTEAFF. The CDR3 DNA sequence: TGTGCCAGCTCACTCCGGGAAGTTTGGACTGAAGCTTTCTTT.

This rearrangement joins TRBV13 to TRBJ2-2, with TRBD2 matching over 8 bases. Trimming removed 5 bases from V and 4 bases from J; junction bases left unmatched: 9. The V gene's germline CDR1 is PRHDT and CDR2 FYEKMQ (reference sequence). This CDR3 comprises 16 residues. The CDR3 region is CASSPGTRGPTGELFF. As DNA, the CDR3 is TGTGCCAGCAGCCCAGGGACTAGAGGGCCCACCGGGGAGCTGTTTTTT.

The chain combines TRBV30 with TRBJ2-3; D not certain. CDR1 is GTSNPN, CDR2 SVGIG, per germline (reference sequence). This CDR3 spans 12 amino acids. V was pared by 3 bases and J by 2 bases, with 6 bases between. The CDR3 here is CAWSRTTDTQYF. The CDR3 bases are TGTGCCTGGAGCAGAACCACAGATACGCAGTATTTT. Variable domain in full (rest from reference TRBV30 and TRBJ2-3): SQTIHQWPATLVQPVGSPLSLECTVEGTSNPNLYWYRQAAGRGLQLLFYSVGIGQISSEVPQNLSASRPQDRQFILSSKKLLLSDSGFYLCAWSRTTDTQYFGPGTRLTVL.

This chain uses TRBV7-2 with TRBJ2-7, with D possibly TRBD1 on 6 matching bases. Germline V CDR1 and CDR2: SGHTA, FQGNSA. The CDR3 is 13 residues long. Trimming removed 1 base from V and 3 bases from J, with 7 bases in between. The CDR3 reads CASSLGRGYEQYF. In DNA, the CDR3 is TGTGCCAGCAGCTTAGGCAGGGGCTACGAGCAGTACTTC.

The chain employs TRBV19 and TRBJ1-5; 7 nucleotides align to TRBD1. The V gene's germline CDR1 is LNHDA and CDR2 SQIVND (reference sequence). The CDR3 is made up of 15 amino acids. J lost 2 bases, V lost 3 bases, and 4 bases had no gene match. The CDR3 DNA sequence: TGTGCCAGTAGTATGTCTGGGACAGGCAATCAGCCCCAGCATTTT. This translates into CASSMSGTGNQPQHF.

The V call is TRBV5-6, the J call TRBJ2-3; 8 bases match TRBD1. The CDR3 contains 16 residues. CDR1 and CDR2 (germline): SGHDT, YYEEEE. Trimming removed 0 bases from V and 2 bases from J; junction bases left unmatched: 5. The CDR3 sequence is CASSLVAGGNTDTQYF. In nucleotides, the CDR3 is TGTGCCAGCAGCTTGGTCGCAGGGGGCAACACAGATACGCAGTATTTT.

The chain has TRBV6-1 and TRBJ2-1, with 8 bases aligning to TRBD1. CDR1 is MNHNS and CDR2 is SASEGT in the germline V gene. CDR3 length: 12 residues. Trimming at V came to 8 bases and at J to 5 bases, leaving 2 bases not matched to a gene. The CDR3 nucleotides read TGTGCCAGCCGGACAGGGAACAATGAGCAGTTCTTC. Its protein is CASRTGNNEQFF.

The chain's CDR3 is CASKKQGEDTEAFF. CDR3 nucleotide sequence: TGTGCCAGCAAAAAACAGGGGGAGGACACTGAAGCTTTCTTT. The chain uses TRBV2 and TRBJ1-1, with TRBD1 matching 8 bases. CDR1 and CDR2 (germline): SNHLY, FYNNEI. This CDR3 region has 14 residues. V gave up 7 bases and J gave up 3 bases; unmatched junction bases: 7. Full variable domain (remainder filled in from reference TRBV2 and TRBJ1-1): EPEVTQTPSHQVTQMGQEVILRCVPISNHLYFYWYRQILGQKVEFLVSFYNNEISEKSEIFDDQFSVERPDGSNFTLKIRSTKLEDSAMYFCASKKQGEDTEAFFGQGTRLTVV.

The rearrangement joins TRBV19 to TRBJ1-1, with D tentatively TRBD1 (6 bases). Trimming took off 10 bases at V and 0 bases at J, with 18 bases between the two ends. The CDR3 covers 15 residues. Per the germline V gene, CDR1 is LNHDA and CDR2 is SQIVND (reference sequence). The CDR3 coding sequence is TGTGCCACTCAGGGGCAGGAGCTTATGAACACTGAAGCTTTCTTT. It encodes CATQGQELMNTEAFF.

The CDR3 nucleotides read TGTGCCAGCAGCTTAGTCGGTGGCGGGGGGGCCCTGGAGACCCAGTACTTC. Translating it yields CASSLVGGGGALETQYF. The chain joins TRBV7-2 to TRBJ2-5; 9 nucleotides agree with TRBD2. This CDR3 is 17 amino acids long. CDR1 SGHTA and CDR2 FQGNSA come from the germline V gene. The J segment lost 5 bases and the V segment lost 1 base, leaving 11 bases of the junction unmatched.

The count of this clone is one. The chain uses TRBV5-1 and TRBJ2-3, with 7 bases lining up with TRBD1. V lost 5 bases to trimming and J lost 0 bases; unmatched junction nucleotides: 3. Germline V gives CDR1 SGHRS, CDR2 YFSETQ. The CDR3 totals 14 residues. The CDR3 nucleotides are TGCGCCAGCAGTCAGGGACAGAGCACAGATACGCAGTATTTT. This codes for CASSQGQSTDTQYF.

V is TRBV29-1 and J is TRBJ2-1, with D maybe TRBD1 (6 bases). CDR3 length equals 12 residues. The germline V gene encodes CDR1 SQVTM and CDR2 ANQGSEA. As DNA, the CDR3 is TGCAGTGGGGGCCCGGGGAGTGGTGAGCAGTTCTTC. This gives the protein CSGGPGSGEQFF.

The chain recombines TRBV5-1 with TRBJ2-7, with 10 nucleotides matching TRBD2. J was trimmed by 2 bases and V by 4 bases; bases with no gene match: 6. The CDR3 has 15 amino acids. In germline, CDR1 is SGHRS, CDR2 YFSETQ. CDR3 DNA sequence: TGCGCCAGCAGCACCATAGCGGGGGGCCCCTACGAGCAGTACTTC. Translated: CASSTIAGGPYEQYF. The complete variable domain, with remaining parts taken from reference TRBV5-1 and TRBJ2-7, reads KAGVTQTPRYLIKTRGQQVTLSCSPISGHRSVSWYQQTPGQGLQFLFEYFSETQRNKGNFPGRFSGRQFSNSRSEMNVSTLELGDSALYLCASSTIAGGPYEQYFGPGTRLTVT.

CDR3 sequence (DNA): TGTGCCAGTAGCGAGGGGACTAGCGGGTTTATGGCCTACGAGCAGTACTTC. As protein: CASSEGTSGFMAYEQYF. The chain joins TRBV19 to TRBJ2-7; TRBD2 matches 12 bases. The CDR3 is 17 amino acids. V dropped 6 bases and J dropped 2; count of bases not matched to a gene: 11. The germline V gene has CDR1 LNHDA and CDR2 SQIVND (reference sequence). Supplemented by reference TRBV19 and TRBJ2-7, the full variable domain reads DGGITQSPKYLFRKEGQNVTLSCEQNLNHDAMYWYRQDPGQGLRLIYYSQIVNDFQKGDIAEGYSVSREKKESFPLTVTSAQKNPTAFYLCASSEGTSGFMAYEQYFGPGTRLTVT.

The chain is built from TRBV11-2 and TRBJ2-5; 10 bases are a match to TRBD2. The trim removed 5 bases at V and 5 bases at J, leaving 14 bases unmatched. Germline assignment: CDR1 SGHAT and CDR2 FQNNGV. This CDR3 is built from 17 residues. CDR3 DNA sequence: TGTGCCAGCAGCCAGAATAGCGGGGGGAGAGGTTTGGAGACCCAGTACTTC. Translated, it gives CASSQNSGGRGLETQYF. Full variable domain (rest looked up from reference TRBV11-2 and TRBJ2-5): EAGVAQSPRYKIIEKRQSVAFWCNPISGHATLYWYQQILGQGPKLLIQFQNNGVVDDSQLPKDRFSAERLKGVDSTLKIQPAKLEDSAVYLCASSQNSGGRGLETQYFGPGTRLLVL.

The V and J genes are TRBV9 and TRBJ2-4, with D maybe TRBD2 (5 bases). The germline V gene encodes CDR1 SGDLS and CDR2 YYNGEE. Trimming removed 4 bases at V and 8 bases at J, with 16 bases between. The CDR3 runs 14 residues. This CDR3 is CASSRADGMDIQYF. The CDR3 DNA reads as TGTGCCAGCAGCAGAGCGGATGGGATGGACATTCAGTACTTC.

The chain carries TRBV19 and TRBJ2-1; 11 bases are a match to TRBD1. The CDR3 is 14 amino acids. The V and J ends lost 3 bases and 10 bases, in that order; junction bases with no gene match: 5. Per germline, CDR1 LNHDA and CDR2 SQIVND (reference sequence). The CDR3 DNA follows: TGTGCCAGTAGTATGGACAGGGGGCAAGGCGAGCAGTTCTTC. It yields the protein CASSMDRGQGEQFF.

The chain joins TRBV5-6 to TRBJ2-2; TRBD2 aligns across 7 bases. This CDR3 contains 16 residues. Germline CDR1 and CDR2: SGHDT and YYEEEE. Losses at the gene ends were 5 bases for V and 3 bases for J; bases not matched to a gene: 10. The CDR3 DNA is TGTGCCAGCAGGAGATATCCAGCGGGGTACACCGGGGAGCTGTTTTTT. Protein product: CASRRYPAGYTGELFF.

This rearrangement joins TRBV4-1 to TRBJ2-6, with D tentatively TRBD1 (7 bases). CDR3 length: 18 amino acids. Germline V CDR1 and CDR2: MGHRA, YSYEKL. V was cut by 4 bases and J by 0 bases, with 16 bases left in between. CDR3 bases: TGCGCCAGCAGCCGGGGGGACAGTCAGAGCTCTGGGGCCAACGTCCTGACTTTC. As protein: CASSRGDSQSSGANVLTF.

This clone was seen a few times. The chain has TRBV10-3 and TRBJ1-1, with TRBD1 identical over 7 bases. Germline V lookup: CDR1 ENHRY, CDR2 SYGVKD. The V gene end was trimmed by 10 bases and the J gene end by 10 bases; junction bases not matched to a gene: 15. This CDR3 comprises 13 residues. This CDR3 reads CATDPGEGARAFF. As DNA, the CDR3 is TGTGCCACCGATCCGGGCGAGGGGGCTAGAGCTTTCTTT.